Shown below are 14 T cell receptor beta chains from a single sample sequenced in a study of regulatory T cells in long-lasting Graves disease. Time point noted: persistent/refractory GD, antithyroid drugs over 5 years with positive TRAb. Researchers made the TCR library from RNA that was extracted from PBMCs. The authors built TCR beta libraries using iRepertoire HTBI primers and Arm-PCR of CDR3 regions. TCRdb reanalysed the multiplex PCR reads using MiXCR and keeps one entry per CDR3 protein. The sample lists 350,000 to 450,000 distinct CDR3 sequences; approximately 23% were seen once. This material consisted of peripheral blood mononuclear cells (PBMCs), taken when the disease was refractory, from a patient treated with antithyroid drugs. The origin of the receptors is a woman in her 40s with Graves disease.

V and J are TRBV30 and TRBJ2-1; either TRBD1 or TRBD2 may fit D (6 bases each). CDR3 length: 13 amino acids. CDR1 is GTSNPN, CDR2 SVGIG, per germline (reference sequence). V shed 4 bases and J shed 5 bases, with 12 bases lying between them. CDR3 loop: CAWKGGYHNEQFF. As DNA, the CDR3 is TGTGCCTGGAAGGGGGGCTATCACAATGAGCAGTTCTTC. The variable domain in full, completed from reference TRBV30 and TRBJ2-1, reads SQTIHQWPATLVQPVGSPLSLECTVEGTSNPNLYWYRQAAGRGLQLLFYSVGIGQISSEVPQNLSASRPQDRQFILSSKKLLLSDSGFYLCAWKGGYHNEQFFGPGTRLTVL.

The sample holds many counts of this clonotype. The chain uses TRBV6-5 and TRBJ2-7; TRBD1 is a possible D gene (6 bases). Germline lookup yields CDR1 MNHEY and CDR2 SVGAGI. V lost 0 bases to trimming and J lost 5 bases, with 11 bases between them. The CDR3 runs to 14 residues. This CDR3 is CASSYSTWGHEQYF. In nucleotides, the CDR3 is TGTGCCAGCAGTTACTCAACTTGGGGGCACGAGCAGTACTTC.

This clonotype was detected only a few times. The rearrangement joins TRBV28 to TRBJ1-5; 7 positions match TRBD1. The CDR3 runs to 14 residues. CDR1 is MDHEN, CDR2 SYDVKM, per germline. Trimming at V came to 6 bases and at J to 6 bases, leaving 8 bases not matched to a gene. The CDR3 reads CASSRDRVGQPQHF. In DNA form, the CDR3 reads TGTGCCAGCAGCAGAGACAGGGTGGGTCAGCCCCAGCATTTT.

This clonotype was seen repeatedly, ten times or more. This chain uses TRBV28 with TRBJ1-6; TRBD1 is a possible D gene (5 bases). V was cut by 5 bases and J by 6 bases, with 14 bases left in between. The germline V gene encodes CDR1 MDHEN and CDR2 SYDVKM. The CDR3 covers 15 residues. The CDR3, as DNA: TGTGCCAGCAGTCCACCACGTGGGGCTAATTCACCCCTCCACTTT. Translated, it gives CASSPPRGANSPLHF.

The gene calls are TRBV24-1 and TRBJ2-2; D may be TRBD1 (6 bases). V lost 0 bases to trimming and J lost 4 bases, with 8 bases between them. Germline V gene sequence: CDR1 KGHDR, CDR2 SFDVKD. The CDR3 covers 15 residues. The CDR3 DNA reads TGTGCCACCAGTGATTTGACAGGGCGCACCGGGGAGCTGTTTTTT. Its protein is CATSDLTGRTGELFF.

Ten or more counts support this clonotype. The CDR3 nucleotides read TGCAGTGCTGGCGGGGGTTGGGAGACCCAGTACTTC. Its protein product is CSAGGGWETQYF. This chain links TRBV20-1 with TRBJ2-5; the match to TRBD2 covers 7 bases. J gave up 5 bases and V 5 bases, and 5 bases lay outside the gene matches. The CDR3 covers 12 residues. In germline, CDR1 is DFQATT, CDR2 SNEGSKA (reference sequence).

The J gene is TRBJ1-1, the V gene TRBV19; D is unresolved. The CDR3 runs to 13 residues. V gave up 3 bases and J gave up 2 bases, with 7 bases separating them. The germline CDR1 and CDR2 sequences are LNHDA and SQIVND (reference sequence). The DNA for the CDR3 is TGTGCCAGTAGTATCTACGGAAACACTGAAGCTTTCTTT. Translation: CASSIYGNTEAFF.

To note about this clonotype: Only one base separates this from a far larger clonotype, so it likely reflects a read error. The V call is TRBV7-3, the J call TRBJ1-1, with unresolved D. Germline V lookup: CDR1 SGHTA, CDR2 FQGTGA. The ends were cut back, 2 bases at V and 1 base at J, with 5 bases in the middle. The CDR3 runs 13 residues. CDR3 residues: CASSLHPNTEAFF. The DNA for the CDR3 is TGTGCCAGCAGCTTACACCCGAACACTGAAGCTTTCTTT.

This sequence joins TRBV5-1 and TRBJ2-7; unclear D gene. From germline, CDR1 is SGHRS and CDR2 YFSETQ. This CDR3 is 15 amino acids long. The V end was cut by 4 bases, the J end by 2 bases, with 16 bases between. CDR3: CASSRPEDGTYEQYF. DNA of the CDR3: TGCGCCAGCAGCCGACCCGAAGACGGTACCTACGAGCAGTACTTC.

This clonotype has at least ten counts. This chain connects TRBV28 to TRBJ2-2; TRBD1 matches at 8 bases. V shed 4 bases, J shed 5 bases, and the junction held 15 bases outside the gene matches. Germline CDR1 and CDR2: MDHEN and SYDVKM. The CDR3 consists of 18 residues. In nucleotides, the CDR3 is TGTGCCAGCAGTTCCCTCCCACAGGGGGGCTGGATTACCGGGGAGCTGTTTTTT. Its protein is CASSSLPQGGWITGELFF.

This clonotype was observed a handful of times. One junction end does not reproduce the germline sequence, and a read error may be involved. This chain connects TRBV6-2 or TRBV6-3 to TRBJ2-7; either TRBD1 or TRBD2 may fit D (5 bases each). The CDR3 length is 12 residues. CDR1 is MNHEY and CDR2 is SVGEGT in the germline V gene. CDR3 in amino acids: CASSREWGRFNF. The CDR3 DNA is TGTGCCAGCAGCCGAGAGTGGGGGAGATTTAACTTC.

This clonotype showed up many times. V usage is TRBV25-1 and J usage is TRBJ2-4; 9 bases line up with TRBD1. Germline V gene lookup returns CDR1 MGHDK and CDR2 SYGVNS. The CDR3 covers 15 residues. V shed 3 bases, J shed 6 bases, and the junction held 6 bases outside the gene matches. CDR3 amino acids: CASSEGQGKRNIQYF. CDR3 in DNA: TGTGCCAGCAGTGAGGGACAGGGAAAGCGAAACATTCAGTACTTC. Full variable domain (missing parts from reference TRBV25-1 and TRBJ2-4): EADIYQTPRYLVIGTGKKITLECSQTMGHDKMYWYQQDPGMELHLIHYSYGVNSTEKGDLSSESTVSRIRTEHFPLTLESARPSHTSQYLCASSEGQGKRNIQYFGAGTRLSVL.

The rearrangement joins TRBV13 to TRBJ2-4; TRBD2 matches 9 bases. V lost 3 bases and J lost 1; bases outside the gene matches: 7. Germline lookup yields CDR1 PRHDT and CDR2 FYEKMQ (reference sequence). The CDR3 spans 17 residues. The CDR3 coding sequence is TGTGCCAGCAGCTTCGCGCGGGAGGGCCGGGCCAAAAACATTCAGTACTTC. This encodes CASSFAREGRAKNIQYF.

This clonotype turned up a few times. The chain recombines TRBV7-2 with TRBJ2-5, with 8 bases aligning to TRBD2. Trimming at V came to 4 bases and at J to 5 bases, leaving 9 bases not matched to a gene. Germline loops: CDR1 SGHTA, CDR2 FQGNSA. The length of the CDR3 is 15 residues. The CDR3 nucleotides are TGTGCCAGCAGCTCACCCGGACTAGCAGGGGAGACCCAGTACTTC. This encodes CASSSPGLAGETQYF. Together with reference TRBV7-2 and TRBJ2-5, the CDR3 gives the full variable domain: GAGVSQSPSNKVTEKGKDVELRCDPISGHTALYWYRQSLGQGLEFLIYFQGNSAPDKSGLPSDRFSAERTGGSVSTLTIQRTQQEDSAVYLCASSSPGLAGETQYFGPGTRLLVL.